Following are 10 T cell receptor beta chains from one sample sequenced in a study of memory CD4+ T cells and cytomegalovirus serostatus. The repertoire was sequenced with immunoSEQ multiplex PCR; TCRdb's copy has only in-frame clones and lacks some. The table includes approximately 46,000 clones, more than 60% detected once. The sort gate was single viable CD3+CD4+CD8-CD45RO+ cells for memory CD4+ T cells. Sequenced input: memory CD4+ T cells from blood. Every receptor here comes from an adult in good health and CMV-seronegative.

The CDR3 DNA sequence: TGTGCCAGCAGCTTAGCGAGTTCCTACAATGAGCAGTTCTTC. This gives the protein CASSLASSYNEQFF. V is TRBV11-2 and J is TRBJ2-1; the D is unclear. V lost 1 base and J 1 base, leaving 5 bases between the germline ends. CDR1 is SGHAT, CDR2 FQNNGV, per germline. This CDR3 spans 14 amino acids.

The chain employs TRBV2 and TRBJ1-6; D not certain. V shed 6 bases and J shed 9 bases, with 12 bases lying between them. There are 13 residues in the CDR3. CDR1 and CDR2 from the germline V gene are SNHLY and FYNNEI. The CDR3 DNA is TGTGCCAGCAGGGACCCCGCAATTTCACCCCTCCACTTT. Translated, it gives CASRDPAISPLHF.

V and J are TRBV7-2 and TRBJ2-7; D may be TRBD2 (5 bases). This CDR3 has 14 residues. Trimming took 5 bases from V and 3 from J, leaving 14 bases between them. The germline CDR1 and CDR2 sequences are SGHTA and FQGNSA. CDR3 sequence (DNA): TGTGCCAGCAGCCCGCCGGGGTGGAGCTACGAGCAGTACTTC. It codes for CASSPPGWSYEQYF. Using reference TRBV7-2 and TRBJ2-7 for the parts outside the CDR3, the full variable domain is GAGVSQSPSNKVTEKGKDVELRCDPISGHTALYWYRQSLGQGLEFLIYFQGNSAPDKSGLPSDRFSAERTGGSVSTLTIQRTQQEDSAVYLCASSPPGWSYEQYFGPGTRLTVT.

This chain links TRBV7-3 with TRBJ1-1; 10 bases match TRBD1. CDR3 size: 14 residues. V shed 1 base and J 5 bases; nucleotides not matched to a gene: 1. Germline V gene lookup returns CDR1 SGHTA and CDR2 FQGTGA. CDR3 loop: CASSLMGQGTEAFF. The DNA of the CDR3 is TGTGCCAGCAGCTTAATGGGACAGGGGACTGAAGCTTTCTTT. The complete variable domain, with remaining parts taken from reference TRBV7-3 and TRBJ1-1, reads GAGVSQTPSNKVTEKGKYVELRCDPISGHTALYWYRQSLGQGPEFLIYFQGTGAADDSGLPNDRFFAVRPEGSVSTLKIQRTERGDSAVYLCASSLMGQGTEAFFGQGTRLTVV.

The J gene is TRBJ1-1, the V gene TRBV7-2; 7 bases are shared with TRBD1. Trimming at V came to 4 bases and at J to 1 base, leaving 9 bases not matched to a gene. Germline V gene sequence: CDR1 SGHTA, CDR2 FQGNSA. The CDR3 consists of 16 residues. CDR3: CASSSKQGVPNTEAFF. The CDR3 DNA reads TGTGCCAGCAGCTCAAAGCAGGGGGTCCCGAACACTGAAGCTTTCTTT.

This rearrangement joins TRBV5-6 to TRBJ2-7; a weak D match, TRBD2 (6 bases). Germline values: CDR1 SGHDT, CDR2 YYEEEE. The CDR3 extends over 14 amino acids. The V and J ends lost 0 bases and 2 bases respectively, with 9 bases between them. The CDR3 reads CASSLARTTYEQYF. DNA of the CDR3: TGTGCCAGCAGCTTGGCCAGGACTACCTACGAGCAGTACTTC.

This clone appeared a few times. This chain connects TRBV4-2 to TRBJ1-4, with TRBD1 identical over 11 bases. V trimming: 6 bases; J trimming: 8 bases; junction bases outside the gene matches: 11. The CDR3 length is 16 residues. In germline, CDR1 is LGHNA, CDR2 YNFKEQ. CDR3 loop: CASRELGQGAEEKLFF. The CDR3 DNA is TGTGCCAGCAGGGAACTTGGACAGGGGGCTGAGGAAAAACTGTTTTTT.

The sample holds a few counts of this clone. V gene TRBV6-1 combines with J gene TRBJ1-1; 7 bases fit TRBD1. The V segment lost 7 bases and the J segment 1 base; nucleotides outside the gene matches: 6. This CDR3 region has 14 residues. Germline V CDR1 and CDR2: MNHNS, SASEGT. The CDR3 is CASNPAGGNTEAFF. The CDR3 DNA follows: TGTGCCAGCAACCCCGCAGGGGGGAACACTGAAGCTTTCTTT.

The chain links TRBV7-1 to TRBJ2-7, with D possibly matching TRBD1 (6 bases). TRBV7-1 is noted as an ORF with a role that remains uncertain. The V and J ends lost 5 bases and 2 bases respectively, with 13 bases between them. The CDR3 consists of 14 residues. As DNA, the CDR3 is TGTGCCAGCAGCATCTCGGGACAAGCCTACGAGCAGTACTTC. The encoded protein is CASSISGQAYEQYF.

The gene calls are TRBV2 and TRBJ2-1; D is perhaps TRBD2 (5 bases). The CDR3 consists of 14 residues. In germline, CDR1 is SNHLY, CDR2 FYNNEI. V was cut by 1 base and J by 6 bases, with 10 bases left in between. The DNA of the CDR3 is TGTGCCAGCAGTGAAGTCCTGAGCGGCAATGAGCAGTTCTTC. Its protein is CASSEVLSGNEQFF.